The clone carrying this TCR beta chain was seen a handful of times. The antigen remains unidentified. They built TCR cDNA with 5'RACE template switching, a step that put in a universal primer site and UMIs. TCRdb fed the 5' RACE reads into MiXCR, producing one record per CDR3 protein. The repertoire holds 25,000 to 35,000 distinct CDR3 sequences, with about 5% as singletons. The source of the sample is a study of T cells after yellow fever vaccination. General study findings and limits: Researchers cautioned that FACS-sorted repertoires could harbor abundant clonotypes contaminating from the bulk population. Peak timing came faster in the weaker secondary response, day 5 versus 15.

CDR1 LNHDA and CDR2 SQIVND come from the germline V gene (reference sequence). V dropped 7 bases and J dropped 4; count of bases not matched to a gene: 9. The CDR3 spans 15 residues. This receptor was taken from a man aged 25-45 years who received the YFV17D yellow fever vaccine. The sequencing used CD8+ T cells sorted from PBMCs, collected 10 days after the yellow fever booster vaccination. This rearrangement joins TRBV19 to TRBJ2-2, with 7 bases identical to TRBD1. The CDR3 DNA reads TGTGCCAGTACCTCCACCGGGACAGCCACCGGGGAGCTGTTTTTT. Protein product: CASTSTGTATGELFF.